Following are 16 T cell receptor beta chains from one sample sequenced in a study of shared clonotypes between healthy human individuals. Libraries were prepared by immunoSEQ multiplex PCR; TCRdb keeps only in-frame clonotypes and omits some of them. Here the sample spans about a million clones, about 72% being singletons. Sequences were obtained from memory CD4+ T cells from PBMCs. Subset reported: CD45RA-negative fraction. The origin of the receptors is a man between 18 and 29 years old in good health. Some clones in this sample may be carry-over from other donors' samples.

J is TRBJ1-2 and V is TRBV9, with 7 bases aligning to TRBD1. This CDR3 spans 14 amino acids. Germline V gives CDR1 SGDLS, CDR2 YYNGEE. J was trimmed by 4 bases and V by 4 bases; bases with no gene match: 7. Here the CDR3 reads CASSPDRETYGYTF. CDR3 nucleotide sequence: TGTGCCAGCAGCCCTGACAGGGAAACCTATGGCTACACCTTC.

The chain joins TRBV28 to TRBJ2-4; TRBD2 might be the D (6 bases). From germline, CDR1 is MDHEN and CDR2 SYDVKM. V lost 6 bases to trimming and J lost 9 bases, with 12 bases between them. The CDR3 sequence is 12 residues long. The CDR3 protein is CASRDYPGIQYF. The CDR3 coding sequence is TGTGCCAGCAGGGACTATCCCGGCATTCAGTACTTC.

The rearrangement uses TRBV28 and TRBJ2-3; D uncertain. V lost 5 bases and J lost 6, with 15 bases in between. Germline CDR1 is MDHEN and CDR2 is SYDVKM. The CDR3 has 14 residues. Written as DNA, the CDR3 is TGTGCCAGCAGTCCACCCCCCGCGCGGGATACGCAGTATTTT. This sequence encodes CASSPPPARDTQYF. The variable domain in full, completed from reference TRBV28 and TRBJ2-3, reads DVKVTQSSRYLVKRTGEKVFLECVQDMDHENMFWYRQDPGLGLRLIYFSYDVKMKEKGDIPEGYSVSREKKERFSLILESASTNQTSMYLCASSPPPARDTQYFGPGTRLTVL.

The gene calls are TRBV28 and TRBJ1-5, with no clear D. The CDR3 covers 10 residues. The V and J ends lost 9 bases and 4 bases respectively, with 4 bases between them. The germline gives CDR1 MDHEN, CDR2 SYDVKM. The CDR3 DNA follows: TGTGCCAGTGCGAATCAGCCCCAGCATTTT. It specifies CASANQPQHF.

This clone has only one observation. The genes are TRBV7-2 and TRBJ2-7; D unclear. Germline loops: CDR1 SGHTA, CDR2 FQGNSA. The ends were cut back, 4 bases at V and 3 bases at J, with 10 bases in the middle. This CDR3 is built from 13 residues. CDR3 loop: CASSSPLVYEQYF. The CDR3, as DNA: TGTGCCAGCAGCTCTCCCCTAGTCTACGAGCAGTACTTC.

V gene TRBV27 combines with J gene TRBJ2-7; TRBD1 matches 9 bases. The V gene end was trimmed by 5 bases and the J gene end by 2 bases; junction bases not matched to a gene: 22. The CDR3 spans 20 residues. From germline, CDR1 is MNHEY and CDR2 SMNVEV (reference sequence). In nucleotides, the CDR3 is TGTGCCAGCAGTGCATTCCTACCGGGACAGGGAGGAGTTCGCCCCTACGAGCAGTACTTC. Its protein product is CASSAFLPGQGGVRPYEQYF.

The chain's CDR3 is CASSLGTVSSGNTIYF. DNA for the CDR3: TGCGCCAGCAGCTTGGGTACAGTGAGCTCTGGAAACACCATATATTTT. The chain joins TRBV5-1 to TRBJ1-3, with D uncertain. Germline V lookup: CDR1 SGHRS, CDR2 YFSETQ. Between the trimmed V and J ends, which lost 0 bases and 0 bases, there was a span of 10 bases. This CDR3 is built from 16 residues. The entire variable domain, with the rest obtained from reference TRBV5-1 and TRBJ1-3, is as follows: KAGVTQTPRYLIKTRGQQVTLSCSPISGHRSVSWYQQTPGQGLQFLFEYFSETQRNKGNFPGRFSGRQFSNSRSEMNVSTLELGDSALYLCASSLGTVSSGNTIYFGEGSWLTVV.

The chain employs TRBV5-4 and TRBJ2-2; 8 nucleotides line up with TRBD1. The CDR3 runs 15 residues. Germline V lookup: CDR1 SGHNT, CDR2 YYREEE (reference sequence). The J segment lost 7 bases and the V segment lost 1 base, leaving 6 bases of the junction unmatched. As DNA, the CDR3 is TGTGCCAGCAGCTTGAGTCAACAGGGGGGCGGGGAGCTGTTTTTT. Amino acids: CASSLSQQGGGELFF.

The CDR3 reads CASSLRGNRLSYEQYF. As DNA, the CDR3 is TGCGCCAGCAGCTTGAGGGGTAACAGACTCTCCTACGAGCAGTACTTC. The chain uses TRBV5-1 and TRBJ2-7; maybe TRBD1 (5 bases). This CDR3 has 16 residues. Germline CDR1 SGHRS, CDR2 YFSETQ. Deletions cut 1 base from V and 0 bases from J, with 14 bases between. Filled out from reference TRBV5-1 and TRBJ2-7, the complete variable domain reads KAGVTQTPRYLIKTRGQQVTLSCSPISGHRSVSWYQQTPGQGLQFLFEYFSETQRNKGNFPGRFSGRQFSNSRSEMNVSTLELGDSALYLCASSLRGNRLSYEQYFGPGTRLTVT.

V and J are TRBV9 and TRBJ2-7, with D unclear. The germline CDR1 and CDR2 sequences are SGDLS and YYNGEE. The V gene lost 0 bases and the J gene lost 2 bases, with 9 bases spanning the gap. The CDR3 consists of 14 residues. The CDR3 here is CASSVGPTTYEQYF. CDR3 nucleotide sequence: TGTGCCAGCAGCGTAGGGCCCACTACCTACGAGCAGTACTTC. Based on the CDR3 plus reference TRBV9 and TRBJ2-7, the full variable domain is DSGVTQTPKHLITATGQRVTLRCSPRSGDLSVYWYQQSLDQGLQFLIQYYNGEERAKGNILERFSAQQFPDLHSELNLSSLELGDSALYFCASSVGPTTYEQYFGPGTRLTVT.

This CDR3 is CASSPREWNTDTQYF. CDR3 nucleotides: TGTGCCAGCTCACCGCGGGAGTGGAACACAGATACGCAGTATTTT. The V call is TRBV18, the J call TRBJ2-3, with 7 bases identical to TRBD2. The CDR3 runs to 15 residues. V was pared by 3 bases and J by 2 bases, with 5 bases of the junction left unmatched. Germline CDR1 and CDR2: KGHSH and LQKENI.

The chain recombines TRBV30 with TRBJ2-6; 10 positions match TRBD1. There are 17 residues in the CDR3. Germline V gene sequence: CDR1 GTSNPN, CDR2 SVGIG (reference sequence). J was trimmed by 3 bases and V by 4 bases; bases with no gene match: 9. CDR3 loop: CAWMGQGRSVGANVLTF. The CDR3 coding sequence is TGTGCCTGGATGGGACAGGGGCGGTCGGTTGGGGCCAACGTCCTGACTTTC.

CDR3 nucleotide sequence: TGTGCCAGCAGCTCGCTTAAGGGCTCCTCCTACAATGAGCAGTTCTTC. Translation: CASSSLKGSSYNEQFF. The chain uses TRBV28 and TRBJ2-1; D remains unclear. V dropped 6 bases and J dropped 0 bases, with 15 bases sitting between them. CDR1 is MDHEN, CDR2 SYDVKM, per germline. CDR3 size: 16 residues.

V and J are TRBV6-1 and TRBJ1-2; 8 bases line up with TRBD1. The CDR3 sequence is 13 residues long. The ends lost 7 bases at V and 4 bases at J; junction bases unmatched: 5. Germline CDR1 reads MNHNS; CDR2 reads SASEGT. This CDR3 is CASTVDRAYGYTF. The DNA of the CDR3 is TGTGCCAGCACTGTGGACAGGGCCTATGGCTACACCTTC.

The chain is built from TRBV6-1 and TRBJ2-7; D ambiguous. V was pared by 2 bases and J by 0 bases, with 11 bases between. CDR3 length: 15 amino acids. Germline-derived CDR1 and CDR2 are MNHNS and SASEGT. The CDR3 nucleotides read TGTGCCAGCAGTGAAATCGGCAGAACCTCCTACGAGCAGTACTTC. Translating gives CASSEIGRTSYEQYF.

V is TRBV6-9 and J is TRBJ1-3; the match to TRBD1 covers 9 bases. The CDR3 loop spans 15 amino acids. J lost 1 base, V lost 4 bases, and 2 bases had no gene match. Per the germline V gene, CDR1 is MNHGY and CDR2 is SVAAGI. The CDR3 here is CASSWDRASGNTIYF. CDR3 DNA: TGTGCCAGCAGTTGGGACAGGGCTTCTGGAAACACCATATATTTT.